This passage covers 17 T cell receptor beta chains from one sample sequenced in a study of T cell responses to AZD1222 COVID-19 vaccine. Repertoires were generated with immunoSEQ multiplex PCR, while TCRdb's copy carries only in-frame clones and drops some. The data show 150,000 or so clones, with 88% seen just once and 3.1% held by the top ten. The sample in question was peripheral blood, obtained on day 0 of AZD1222 vaccination. Every receptor here comes from an adult in good health.

This clone occurred once. The DNA for the CDR3 is TGTGCCAGCAAGCTAGCGGGGGGCACAGATACGCAGTATTTT. This sequence encodes CASKLAGGTDTQYF. The chain joins TRBV2 to TRBJ2-3; 10 nucleotides agree with TRBD2. Germline CDR1 reads SNHLY; CDR2 reads FYNNEI. V was clipped by 7 bases and J by 1 base; unmatched bases: 2. This CDR3 contains 14 residues.

This chain joins TRBV5-5 and TRBJ1-2; D is ambiguous. The CDR3 contains 12 residues. V lost 6 bases and J lost 6, with 12 bases in between. Germline V gene sequence: CDR1 SGHKS, CDR2 YYEKEE (reference sequence). In DNA, the CDR3 is TGTGCCAGCACTGAAGGGATAGATGGCTACACCTTC. It encodes CASTEGIDGYTF.

This chain links TRBV5-6 with TRBJ1-5, with 10 bases that match TRBD1. The trim removed 0 bases at V and 11 bases at J, leaving 5 bases unmatched. CDR1 is SGHDT and CDR2 is YYEEEE in the germline V gene. The CDR3 runs to 14 residues. The CDR3 region is CASSLGQGAVTQHF. The CDR3 nucleotides read TGTGCCAGCAGCTTGGGACAGGGGGCCGTGACCCAGCATTTT. The complete variable domain, with remaining parts taken from reference TRBV5-6 and TRBJ1-5, reads DAGVTQSPTHLIKTRGQQVTLRCSPKSGHDTVSWYQQALGQGPQFIFQYYEEEERQRGNFPDRFSGHQFPNYSSELNVNALLLGDSALYLCASSLGQGAVTQHFGDGTRLSIL.

This chain uses TRBV6-2 or TRBV6-3 with TRBJ1-2, with D tentatively TRBD1 (6 bases). The CDR3 extends over 14 amino acids. Between the trimmed V and J ends, which lost 5 bases and 8 bases, there was a span of 18 bases. The germline gives CDR1 MNHEY, CDR2 SVGEGT. CDR3 amino acids: CASSPDLGASGYTF. CDR3 DNA: TGTGCCAGCAGTCCGGATCTGGGGGCCTCGGGCTACACCTTC.

This rearrangement joins TRBV6-1 to TRBJ2-7, with 9 bases identical to TRBD1. Germline CDR1 reads MNHNS; CDR2 reads SASEGT. The CDR3 has 12 amino acids. Trimming at V came to 6 bases and at J to 5 bases, leaving 2 bases not matched to a gene. CDR3 DNA: TGTGCCAGCAGCAGGACAGGGGACGAGCAGTACTTC. It translates to CASSRTGDEQYF.

The chain links TRBV19 to TRBJ2-1; 13 bases agree with TRBD2. With 5 bases clipped from V and 7 bases from J, the junction kept 8 bases outside the gene matches. Germline lookup yields CDR1 LNHDA and CDR2 SQIVND (reference sequence). The CDR3 totals 16 residues. The CDR3 region is CASSARTSGGYNEQFF. Here the CDR3 DNA reads TGTGCCAGTAGTGCTCGGACTAGCGGGGGATATAATGAGCAGTTCTTC. The full variable domain, its missing parts supplied by reference TRBV19 and TRBJ2-1, is DGGITQSPKYLFRKEGQNVTLSCEQNLNHDAMYWYRQDPGQGLRLIYYSQIVNDFQKGDIAEGYSVSREKKESFPLTVTSAQKNPTAFYLCASSARTSGGYNEQFFGPGTRLTVL.

The V gene is TRBV29-1, the J gene TRBJ2-1; 10 bases align to TRBD2. The germline CDR1 and CDR2 sequences are SQVTM and ANQGSEA. The CDR3 has 13 amino acids. The V gene end was trimmed by 4 bases and the J gene end by 6 bases; junction bases not matched to a gene: 3. CDR3 nucleotides: TGCAGCGTTGCCCGGACTAGCGGCAATGAGCAGTTCTTC. Its protein is CSVARTSGNEQFF.

This chain joins TRBV5-1 and TRBJ2-5, with D maybe TRBD1 (5 bases). CDR1 SGHRS and CDR2 YFSETQ come from the germline V gene. The V and J ends lost 0 bases and 1 base respectively, with 10 bases between them. The CDR3 loop spans 15 amino acids. CDR3 residues: CASSLAAGIQETQYF. The CDR3 DNA reads as TGCGCCAGCAGCTTGGCTGCAGGGATCCAAGAGACCCAGTACTTC.

The chain uses TRBV18 and TRBJ1-1; D ambiguous. The V end was cut by 4 bases, the J end by 0 bases, with 12 bases between. The CDR3 loop spans 15 amino acids. Per the germline V gene, CDR1 is KGHSH and CDR2 is LQKENI. The CDR3 sequence is CASSRSGAMNTEAFF. The CDR3 DNA reads as TGTGCCAGCTCACGTTCGGGCGCCATGAACACTGAAGCTTTCTTT.

The V gene is TRBV9, the J gene TRBJ1-1, with unresolved D. V was cut by 0 bases and J by 1 base, with 7 bases left in between. Germline assignment: CDR1 SGDLS and CDR2 YYNGEE. The CDR3 contains 14 residues. The CDR3 protein is CASSVGQRNTEAFF. Here the CDR3 DNA reads TGTGCCAGCAGCGTAGGGCAAAGGAACACTGAAGCTTTCTTT.

This clone was recorded only once. CDR3 DNA sequence: TGTGCCAGCAGCCCGGGAGTGGGTTGGGAGCAGTACTTC. Translating gives CASSPGVGWEQYF. The chain couples TRBV5-6 to TRBJ2-7; D possibly corresponds to TRBD2 (6 bases). CDR3 length: 13 residues. The V end was cut by 4 bases, the J end by 7 bases, with 15 bases between. Germline V gene data show CDR1 as SGHDT and CDR2 as YYEEEE. The full variable domain, its missing parts supplied by reference TRBV5-6 and TRBJ2-7, is DAGVTQSPTHLIKTRGQQVTLRCSPKSGHDTVSWYQQALGQGPQFIFQYYEEEERQRGNFPDRFSGHQFPNYSSELNVNALLLGDSALYLCASSPGVGWEQYFGPGTRLTVT.

The V gene is TRBV3-1 (or the pseudogene TRBV3-2), the J gene TRBJ2-7, with 8 bases identical to TRBD1. Trimming cost V 1 base and J 3 bases; bases outside gene matches: 2. Germline assignment: CDR1 LGHDT and CDR2 YNNKEL (reference sequence). This CDR3 contains 14 residues. The CDR3 reads CASSQGTGSYEQYF. The CDR3 DNA sequence: TGTGCCAGCAGCCAAGGGACAGGGAGCTACGAGCAGTACTTC.

The genes are TRBV11-3 and TRBJ2-5, with D hard to call. Germline CDR1 and CDR2: SGHNT and YENEEA. This CDR3 contains 13 residues. V was clipped by 5 bases and J by 5 bases, with 12 bases between them. Here the CDR3 reads CASSQNSKETQYF. The CDR3 nucleotides are TGTGCCAGCAGCCAGAACTCTAAGGAGACCCAGTACTTC. Full variable domain (outside the CDR3, taken from reference TRBV11-3 and TRBJ2-5): EAGVVQSPRYKIIEKKQPVAFWCNPISGHNTLYWYLQNLGQGPELLIRYENEEAVDDSQLPKDRFSAERLKGVDSTLKIQPAELGDSAVYLCASSQNSKETQYFGPGTRLLVL.

V and J are TRBV5-1 and TRBJ1-1, with 9 bases that match TRBD1. Trimming at V came to 2 bases and at J to 2 bases, leaving 7 bases not matched to a gene. Germline V gene sequence: CDR1 SGHRS, CDR2 YFSETQ. There are 16 residues in the CDR3. The CDR3 DNA reads as TGCGCCAGCAGCTTTACACAGGGGGCTTTAAACACTGAAGCTTTCTTT. The encoded protein is CASSFTQGALNTEAFF.

The J gene is TRBJ2-4, the V gene TRBV29-1; 7 bases agree with TRBD1. This CDR3 spans 13 amino acids. Germline CDR1 SQVTM, CDR2 ANQGSEA. The J segment lost 4 bases and the V segment lost 7 bases, leaving 7 bases of the junction unmatched. The CDR3 here is CSAKGTAKNIQYF. The DNA of the CDR3 is TGCAGCGCCAAAGGGACAGCAAAAAACATTCAGTACTTC.

The chain employs TRBV5-1 and TRBJ2-3; D may correspond to TRBD1 or TRBD2 (6 bases each). Trimming shortened V by 4 bases and J by 0 bases, and 12 bases separated the two germline ends. Germline-derived CDR1 and CDR2 are SGHRS and YFSETQ. The CDR3 runs 15 residues. The CDR3 here is CASSTRGLSTDTQYF. DNA for the CDR3: TGCGCCAGCAGCACCAGGGGACTTAGCACAGATACGCAGTATTTT.

V and J are TRBV29-1 and TRBJ1-2; a possible D gene is TRBD1 (6 bases). V was shortened by 7 bases and J by 12 bases, with 21 bases between the two germline ends. The CDR3 is made up of 12 amino acids. Germline V gives CDR1 SQVTM, CDR2 ANQGSEA. The CDR3 coding sequence is TGCAGCGGACAGGTACAGGGTTTGAGGGACACCTTC. It codes for CSGQVQGLRDTF.